The T cell receptor (beta chain) described here comes from a study of T cells after posttransplantation cyclophosphamide. The naive gate required viable CD3+CD4+ or CD3+CD8+ cells with CCR7+CD45RA+CD45RO-CD95-CD27+CD28+ phenotype. Peripheral blood was collected from the related graft donor on the marrow donation day. On this clone: Its antigen is not known.

Data came from immunoSEQ multiplex PCR; TCRdb stores just in-frame clones and leaves some out. In the table there are about 15,000 clones, 94% of which are singletons. General study points: Later blood repertoires were often dominated by clones from the donor CD8+ memory compartment. After PTCy, TRB diversity resembled that of CNI/methotrexate controls.

CDR3 size: 14 residues. With V trimmed by 5 bases and J by 5 bases, 5 bases remained unmatched. In germline, CDR1 is SSHAT, CDR2 FNYEAQ (reference sequence). The sequence came from a woman aged 45 to 65 in good health and a related stem cell transplant donor. Sequencing input: naive CD4+ T cells sorted from blood. The gene calls are TRBV7-7 and TRBJ2-5; 10 nucleotides match TRBD2. The chain's CDR3 is CASSPGLATETQYF. The CDR3 DNA follows: TGTGCCAGCAGCCCGGGACTAGCGACGGAGACCCAGTACTTC.